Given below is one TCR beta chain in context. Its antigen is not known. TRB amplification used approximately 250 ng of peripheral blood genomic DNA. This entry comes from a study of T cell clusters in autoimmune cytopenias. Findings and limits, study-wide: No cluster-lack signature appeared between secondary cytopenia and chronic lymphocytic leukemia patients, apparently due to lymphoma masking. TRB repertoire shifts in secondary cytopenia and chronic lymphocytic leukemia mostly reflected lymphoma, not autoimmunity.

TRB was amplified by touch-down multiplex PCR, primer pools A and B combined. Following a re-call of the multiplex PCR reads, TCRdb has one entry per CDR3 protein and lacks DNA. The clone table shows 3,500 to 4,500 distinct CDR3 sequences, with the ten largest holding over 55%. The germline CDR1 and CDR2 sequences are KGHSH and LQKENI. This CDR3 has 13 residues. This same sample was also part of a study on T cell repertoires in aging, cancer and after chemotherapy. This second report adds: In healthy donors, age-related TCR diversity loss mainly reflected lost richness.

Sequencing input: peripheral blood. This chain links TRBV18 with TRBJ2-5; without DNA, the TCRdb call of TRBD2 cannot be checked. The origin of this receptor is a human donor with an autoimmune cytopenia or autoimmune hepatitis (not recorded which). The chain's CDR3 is CASSLGSRETQYF.